This T cell receptor (beta chain) is drawn from a study of shared clonotypes between healthy human individuals. Study overall: Researchers assigned three CD4 naive, three CD4 memory, two CD8 naive and one CD8 memory plate to each donor.

Germline V gene sequence: CDR1 ENHRY, CDR2 SYGVKD. The CDR3 contains 15 residues. Losses at the gene ends were 1 base for V and 3 bases for J; bases not matched to a gene: 5. Every subset's genomic DNA went evenly onto several immunoSEQ plates. The assay was immunoSEQ multiplex PCR, and TCRdb's table has in-frame clones only and misses some. The sample has around 700,000 clones, about 74% seen once. This sequence joins TRBV10-3 and TRBJ1-1; 7 bases agree with TRBD1. This TCR derives from a woman aged 25 to 39 in good health. Input material: memory CD4+ T cells sorted from blood. Subset denoted: CD45RA-negative fraction. The CDR3 loop reads CAISEYRGSDTEAFF. The CDR3 DNA sequence: TGTGCCATCAGTGAGTACAGGGGCTCGGACACTGAAGCTTTCTTT.